This T cell receptor (beta chain) came from a study of early T cells in non-severe SARS-CoV-2 infection. About the research overall: Chains were unpaired, as sequencing was done on bulk RNA from unsorted whole blood. Findings of the study overall: VDJdb matching skewed toward anti-spike CD8 responses, missing private and CD4 specificities.

Germline assignment: CDR1 SGHNT and CDR2 YYREEE (reference sequence). The CDR3 spans 14 residues. Trimming shortened V by 2 bases and J by 0 bases, and 9 bases separated the two germline ends. Concerning this clonotype: What it binds is not known.

Separate cDNA molecules each had unique molecular identifiers attached to them. TCRdb analysed the 5' RACE reads with MiXCR anew, one entry per CDR3 protein. The sample lists 50,000 to 60,000 distinct CDR3 sequences, more than 9% occurring once. V gene TRBV5-4 combines with J gene TRBJ2-7, with a weak D call TRBD2 (7 bases). The sequenced sample consisted of whole blood. The TCR comes from an adult who was a healthcare worker with PCR-confirmed SARS-CoV-2 infection or an uninfected control (not recorded which). The CDR3 loop is CASSFRGASYEQYF. The CDR3 region has the DNA TGTGCCAGCAGCTTTCGGGGGGCCTCCTACGAGCAGTACTTC.